Reported below is one T cell receptor beta chain. Antigen unknown. CDR3 length: 17 residues. CDR1 and CDR2 from the germline V gene are MNHEY and SVGEGT. V was pared by 2 bases and J by 0 bases, with 9 bases of the junction left unmatched. The sample comes from a study of T cell responses to AZD1222 COVID-19 vaccine. General observations from the study: Breadth and depth of Spike-specific TCRs rose after two AZD1222 doses. Most donors were white British and more were female, and clonal diversity was possibly underestimated. Nearly half of the spike-specific TCRs reportedly recognize variant regions that carry no mutations.

Pooled together were second doses at about 4 or about 12 weeks. Assay used: immunoSEQ multiplex PCR; TCRdb lists only in-frame clones, some missing. Counted here are under 200,000 clones, 92% occurring once; the ten biggest clones make up approximately 1.3%. Sequenced material: peripheral blood, taken 28 days after the second AZD1222 dose. V gene TRBV6-2 or TRBV6-3 combines with J gene TRBJ1-1; 7 bases line up with TRBD1. The clonotype originates from an adult who received the AZD1222 COVID-19 vaccine. CDR3 loop: CASSYARDRVMNTEAFF. The CDR3 DNA sequence: TGTGCCAGCAGTTACGCCCGGGACAGAGTCATGAACACTGAAGCTTTCTTT.